One and the same sample provided the 32 T cell receptor beta chains below, sequenced in a study of radiotherapy plus CTLA-4 blockade in lung cancer. Assay: immunoSEQ multiplex PCR; the TCRdb copy retains only in-frame clones and omits some. The sample shows about 87,000 clones, around nine tenths of them seen only once. Sample: peripheral blood, taken from a patient treated with radiotherapy plus ipilimumab. Every receptor here comes from a human donor with non-small cell lung cancer that progressed on radiotherapy plus ipilimumab.

V is TRBV27 and J is TRBJ1-2, with D possibly TRBD1 on 5 matching bases. The CDR3 length is 15 residues. Trimming cost V 3 bases and J 4 bases, with 15 bases left between them. Germline CDR1 reads MNHEY; CDR2 reads SMNVEV (reference sequence). The CDR3 DNA is TGTGCCAGCAGTTTCGGGGCAGGGAGGCCCTATGGCTACACCTTC. As protein: CASSFGAGRPYGYTF.

V gene TRBV7-2 combines with J gene TRBJ2-7, with D unresolved. The CDR3 covers 16 residues. Germline CDR1 and CDR2: SGHTA and FQGNSA. Trimming removed 2 bases from V and 0 bases from J, with 14 bases in between. The CDR3 DNA reads TGTGCCAGCAGCTTATCCCGGGCGTTGAGCTCCTACGAGCAGTACTTC. This sequence encodes CASSLSRALSSYEQYF. Supplemented by reference TRBV7-2 and TRBJ2-7, the full variable domain reads GAGVSQSPSNKVTEKGKDVELRCDPISGHTALYWYRQSLGQGLEFLIYFQGNSAPDKSGLPSDRFSAERTGGSVSTLTIQRTQQEDSAVYLCASSLSRALSSYEQYFGPGTRLTVT.

The V gene is TRBV5-6, the J gene TRBJ2-1; 8 positions match TRBD1. Germline CDR1 SGHDT, CDR2 YYEEEE. After removal of 0 bases from V and 7 bases from J, the junction contained 9 bases not matched to a gene. The CDR3 runs to 16 residues. CDR3 loop: CASSLEPGRTGNEQFF. The CDR3 DNA sequence: TGTGCCAGCAGCTTGGAGCCCGGACGGACAGGGAATGAGCAGTTCTTC.

V gene TRBV27 combines with J gene TRBJ1-2, with 7 positions matching TRBD1. CDR1 and CDR2 (germline): MNHEY, SMNVEV (reference sequence). The CDR3 extends over 14 amino acids. V lost 8 bases, J lost 5 bases, and 11 bases stayed unmatched. This CDR3 reads CASPVSGTDYGYTF. In DNA, the CDR3 is TGTGCCAGCCCTGTGTCCGGGACAGATTATGGCTACACCTTC.

The chain links TRBV9 to TRBJ2-7; a weak D match, TRBD2 (6 bases). V was pared by 9 bases and J by 2 bases, with 21 bases between. CDR1 and CDR2 (germline): SGDLS, YYNGEE. This CDR3 spans 15 amino acids. CDR3 nucleotides: TGTGCCAACTTCGGGTGGGACTTTCGTCCCTACGAGCAGTACTTC. This codes for CANFGWDFRPYEQYF.

This clone showed up just once. The CDR3 nucleotides read TGTGCCATCAGTAGGGACAGCCCCTCGGAGGGCTACACCTTC. Its protein product is CAISRDSPSEGYTF. The chain couples TRBV10-3 to TRBJ1-2; TRBD1 matches 7 bases. The CDR3 totals 14 residues. The germline gives CDR1 ENHRY, CDR2 SYGVKD. The V segment lost 5 bases and the J segment 8 bases; nucleotides outside the gene matches: 11.

The chain carries TRBV27 and TRBJ2-1; D may be TRBD1 or TRBD2 (6 bases each). The CDR3 spans 16 residues. V lost 7 bases to trimming and J lost 5 bases, with 21 bases between them. The germline gives CDR1 MNHEY, CDR2 SMNVEV (reference sequence). Here the CDR3 reads CASTRGAGHRDNEQFF. CDR3 coding DNA: TGTGCCAGCACACGAGGCGCGGGACACAGAGACAATGAGCAGTTCTTC.

The chain recombines TRBV20-1 with TRBJ1-1, with D unclear. The CDR3 contains 11 residues. The germline V gene has CDR1 DFQATT and CDR2 SNEGSKA (reference sequence). V lost 6 bases, J lost 0 bases, and 5 bases lay in between. The CDR3 DNA reads as TGCAGTGCCAAAATGAACACTGAAGCTTTCTTT. It yields the protein CSAKMNTEAFF.

This clone was picked up one time. This rearrangement joins TRBV28 to TRBJ1-2; D possibly corresponds to TRBD1 (6 bases). There are 14 residues in the CDR3. Germline CDR1 MDHEN, CDR2 SYDVKM. V was trimmed by 3 bases and J by 7 bases, leaving 15 bases between them. In DNA form, the CDR3 reads TGTGCCAGCAGTTTGGCAGGGAAGGGGGTTGGCTACACCTTC. As protein: CASSLAGKGVGYTF.

The chain combines TRBV11-1 with TRBJ2-1; TRBD2 might be the D (6 bases). CDR3 length: 16 residues. Trimming cost V 5 bases and J 6 bases, with 20 bases left between them. In germline, CDR1 is SGHAT, CDR2 FQDESV (reference sequence). CDR3 DNA sequence: TGTGCCAGCAGCCCACCCATAGGGACTCCCCTCAATGAGCAGTTCTTC. Protein product: CASSPPIGTPLNEQFF.

This clone was counted between two and nine times. V usage is TRBV29-1 and J usage is TRBJ2-1, with TRBD2 identical over 10 bases. V was pared by 0 bases and J by 7 bases, with 9 bases of the junction left unmatched. CDR3 length: 16 residues. CDR1 is SQVTM, CDR2 ANQGSEA, per germline. The CDR3, as DNA: TGCAGCGTTGAAGATCACGTCGCTAGCGGGAGAAATGAGCAGTTCTTC. Translated, it gives CSVEDHVASGRNEQFF.

The table lists this clone with a few counts. This rearrangement joins TRBV6-6 to TRBJ1-6; D is uncertain. Germline CDR1 reads MNHNY; CDR2 reads SVGAGI (reference sequence). This CDR3 is built from 15 residues. With 7 bases removed from V and 6 bases from J, the gap between germline ends came to 16 bases. This chain's CDR3 is CASTQTGSSNSPLHF. The CDR3 bases are TGTGCCAGCACCCAGACGGGTTCGAGTAATTCACCCCTCCACTTT.

The V and J genes are TRBV21-1 and TRBJ2-5; TRBD2 is the table's D call and was not checked against the DNA. TRBV21-1 is annotated as a pseudogene. This CDR3 is 19 amino acids long. The CDR3 loop reads CASRIPSYGSILEGETQYF. The CDR3 nucleotides are TGTGCCAGCAGGATTCCCTCCTATGGGTCCATATTAGAGGGAGAGACCCAGTACTTC.

This clone was counted a single time. The chain links TRBV19 to TRBJ1-5; TRBD1 is a possible D gene (6 bases). The CDR3 runs 16 residues. Germline V gene data show CDR1 as LNHDA and CDR2 as SQIVND (reference sequence). V lost 4 bases, J lost 0 bases, and 13 bases lay in between. CDR3 amino acids: CASSTPRGGSNQPQHF. In DNA form, the CDR3 reads TGTGCCAGTAGTACCCCCAGGGGTGGTAGCAATCAGCCCCAGCATTTT. Variable domain in full (rest from reference TRBV19 and TRBJ1-5): DGGITQSPKYLFRKEGQNVTLSCEQNLNHDAMYWYRQDPGQGLRLIYYSQIVNDFQKGDIAEGYSVSREKKESFPLTVTSAQKNPTAFYLCASSTPRGGSNQPQHFGDGTRLSIL.

The rearrangement links TRBV12-5 to TRBJ1-2; D possibly corresponds to TRBD1 (6 bases). This CDR3 spans 15 amino acids. The V gene lost 1 base and the J gene lost 6 bases, with 15 bases spanning the gap. CDR1 and CDR2 (germline): LGHNT, FRNRAP. CDR3 loop: CASGLEGGRWDGYTF. The CDR3 nucleotides are TGTGCTAGTGGTTTGGAGGGGGGAAGGTGGGATGGCTACACCTTC.

The gene calls are TRBV7-9 and TRBJ1-2; D gene ambiguous. This CDR3 comprises 14 residues. V was pared by 1 base and J by 3 bases, with 9 bases between. Germline V gene data show CDR1 as SEHNR and CDR2 as FQNEAQ (reference sequence). The CDR3 sequence: CASSLDVLDYGYTF. The CDR3 region has the DNA TGTGCCAGCAGCTTAGACGTCCTGGACTATGGCTACACCTTC.

The chain employs TRBV5-1 and TRBJ2-3; D perhaps matches TRBD1 (5 bases). The CDR3 runs to 15 residues. Trimming shortened V by 0 bases and J by 5 bases, and 13 bases separated the two germline ends. CDR1 SGHRS and CDR2 YFSETQ come from the germline V gene. The CDR3 DNA reads TGCGCCAGCAGCTTGGAGCTTAGCCAGGGAGATACGCAGTATTTT. Amino acids: CASSLELSQGDTQYF.

This chain uses TRBV30 with TRBJ2-5, with 9 positions matching TRBD2. CDR1 is GTSNPN and CDR2 is SVGIG in the germline V gene (reference sequence). The J segment lost 5 bases and the V segment lost 2 bases, leaving 9 bases of the junction unmatched. This CDR3 comprises 15 residues. CDR3 in amino acids: CAWSPGLAVAETQYF. CDR3 DNA: TGTGCCTGGAGTCCGGGACTAGCTGTAGCCGAGACCCAGTACTTC.

The chain uses TRBV18 and TRBJ2-7; D unresolved. Looked up from germline, CDR1 is KGHSH and CDR2 is LQKENI. The ends were cut back, 2 bases at V and 3 bases at J, with 8 bases in the middle. The CDR3 extends over 13 amino acids. The CDR3 sequence: CASSPNRNYEQYF. For the CDR3, the DNA is TGTGCCAGCTCACCAAACAGAAACTACGAGCAGTACTTC. Using reference TRBV18 and TRBJ2-7 for the parts outside the CDR3, the full variable domain is NAGVMQNPRHLVRRRGQEARLRCSPMKGHSHVYWYRQLPEEGLKFMVYLQKENIIDESGMPKERFSAEFPKEGPSILRIQQVVRGDSAAYFCASSPNRNYEQYFGPGTRLTVT.

The chain couples TRBV14 to TRBJ1-1; D unclear. CDR3 size: 13 residues. CDR1 and CDR2 (germline): SGHDN, FVKESK. Trimming took 1 base from V and 8 from J, leaving 11 bases between them. The CDR3 loop is CASSQVPLGEAFF. CDR3 DNA: TGTGCCAGCAGCCAAGTCCCTTTGGGGGAAGCTTTCTTT.

The sample holds a few counts of this clone. The chain links TRBV4-2 to TRBJ2-7; TRBD2 matches 12 bases. The CDR3 contains 15 residues. The germline CDR1 and CDR2 sequences are LGHNA and YNFKEQ. Trimming at V came to 5 bases and at J to 7 bases, leaving 9 bases not matched to a gene. CDR3 sequence reads: CASSSGLAGRGEQYF. The CDR3 DNA sequence: TGTGCCAGCAGCTCCGGACTAGCGGGGCGAGGTGAGCAGTACTTC.

This CDR3 is CAWSVQLEQYF. In DNA, the CDR3 is TGTGCCTGGAGTGTACAACTCGAGCAGTACTTC. The chain recombines TRBV30 with TRBJ2-7, with unresolved D. Trimming left V 0 bases short and J 6 bases short, with 6 bases between. This CDR3 comprises 11 residues. In germline, CDR1 is GTSNPN, CDR2 SVGIG (reference sequence).

The chain links TRBV27 to TRBJ2-5; TRBD2 matches at 7 bases. J lost 4 bases, V lost 1 base, and 3 bases had no gene match. The CDR3 totals 14 residues. Germline CDR1 and CDR2: MNHEY and SMNVEV (reference sequence). CDR3 in DNA: TGTGCCAGCAGTTTATTGTCGGGGGGAGAGACCCAGTACTTC. Translating gives CASSLLSGGETQYF.

The V gene is TRBV5-1, the J gene TRBJ2-5, with D possibly matching TRBD1 (6 bases). The V gene's germline CDR1 is SGHRS and CDR2 YFSETQ. V was pared by 3 bases and J by 5 bases, with 14 bases between. The CDR3 loop spans 14 amino acids. In nucleotides, the CDR3 is TGCGCCAGCAGCTATACAGGGAAATGGGAGACCCAGTACTTC. Protein product: CASSYTGKWETQYF.

This chain uses TRBV19 with TRBJ1-1; 9 nucleotides agree with TRBD1. Trimming took 4 bases from V and 0 from J; bases not matched to a gene: 6. Per germline, CDR1 LNHDA and CDR2 SQIVND (reference sequence). The CDR3 contains 16 residues. The CDR3 DNA is TGTGCCAGTAGTACCACCGGGACAGGGCTGAACACTGAAGCTTTCTTT. This codes for CASSTTGTGLNTEAFF.

J is TRBJ2-7 and V is TRBV11-3, with unresolved D. The V gene's germline CDR1 is SGHNT and CDR2 YENEEA. The CDR3 loop spans 13 amino acids. V gave up 3 bases and J gave up 2 bases, with 8 bases separating them. CDR3: CASSFTIPYEQYF. The CDR3 DNA is TGTGCCAGCAGCTTTACTATTCCCTACGAGCAGTACTTC.

The gene calls are TRBV7-2 and TRBJ1-5; D is unclear. CDR1 is SGHTA, CDR2 FQGNSA, per germline. The V end was cut by 5 bases, the J end by 0 bases, with 8 bases between. CDR3 length: 14 residues. The CDR3 is CASSGFYSNQPQHF. CDR3 DNA: TGTGCCAGCAGCGGCTTCTATAGCAATCAGCCCCAGCATTTT.

This sequence joins TRBV4-1 and TRBJ2-3; D ambiguous. The germline V and J ends were trimmed by 4 bases and 0 bases, with 11 bases remaining between them. The CDR3 has 15 residues. Germline V gene data show CDR1 as MGHRA and CDR2 as YSYEKL. CDR3 DNA: TGCGCCAGCAGCCGAGCAGAGTGGAGCACAGATACGCAGTATTTT. This encodes CASSRAEWSTDTQYF.

J is TRBJ1-2 and V is TRBV11-2; TRBD1 matches at 8 bases. Germline V gene data show CDR1 as SGHAT and CDR2 as FQNNGV. The CDR3 contains 14 residues. V dropped 4 bases and J dropped 5; count of bases not matched to a gene: 6. For the CDR3, the DNA is TGTGCCAGCAGCTCAGGGGGCCAGGGATATGGCTACACCTTC. It codes for CASSSGGQGYGYTF.

The genes are TRBV5-3 and TRBJ2-7, with 7 bases that match TRBD1. TRBV5-3 is given ORF status, its function remaining uncertain. CDR3 length equals 14 residues. Trimming cost V 4 bases and J 1 base; bases outside gene matches: 5. The DNA for the CDR3 is TGTGCCAGAAGCCTACAGGGGAAATCCTACGAGCAGTACTTC. Translated, it gives CARSLQGKSYEQYF.

The V gene is TRBV7-3, the J gene TRBJ2-3, with 7 bases that match TRBD2. V shed 2 bases and J 2 bases; nucleotides not matched to a gene: 4. There are 15 residues in the CDR3. The germline V gene encodes CDR1 SGHTA and CDR2 FQGTGA. The chain's CDR3 is CASSLAGVNTDTQYF. In nucleotides, the CDR3 is TGTGCCAGCAGCTTAGCGGGGGTCAACACAGATACGCAGTATTTT.

The J gene is TRBJ2-7, the V gene TRBV7-2, with 7 bases that match TRBD2. Germline lookup yields CDR1 SGHTA and CDR2 FQGNSA. This CDR3 region has 14 residues. The junction had 6 bases not matched to a gene; V was cut back by 5 bases and J by 2 bases. The CDR3 protein is CASSTGTTPYEQYF. Here the CDR3 DNA reads TGTGCCAGCAGCACCGGGACTACACCCTACGAGCAGTACTTC. The full variable domain, rest sourced from reference TRBV7-2 and TRBJ2-7, is GAGVSQSPSNKVTEKGKDVELRCDPISGHTALYWYRQSLGQGLEFLIYFQGNSAPDKSGLPSDRFSAERTGGSVSTLTIQRTQQEDSAVYLCASSTGTTPYEQYFGPGTRLTVT.